These T cell receptor beta chains were read from a single sample in a study of human T cells and chemical hapten exposure. TCRdb reanalysed the 5' RACE reads using MiXCR and keeps one entry per CDR3 protein. The sample carries tens of thousands of distinct CDR3 sequences, more than 7.5% recorded once. The receptors shown here come from a male donor in good health. Both conserved end residues are part of each CDR3. The D gene is left open where the match is weak. Rows may omit the clone size; those that give it use once, few, many or a size class.

TRBJ2-1,many,TRBD2,TRBV6-1,TGTGCCAGCAGTGATGGTAGCGGGCCCTCCAATGAGCAGTTCTTC,CASSDGSGPSNEQFF
TRBJ2-7,many,-,TRBV5-1,TGCGCCAGCAGCTTTCAACAGGGATCGGGCGAGCAGTACTTC,CASSFQQGSGEQYF
TRBJ2-7,few,-,TRBV19,TGTGCCAGTAGTAATCGAGGGCCTCCCTACGAGCAGTACTTC,CASSNRGPPYEQYF
TRBJ1-1,few,-,TRBV28,TGTGCCAGCAGTTTGTGGACCCAACGCTCTGAAGCTTTCTTT,CASSLWTQRSEAFF
TRBJ2-1,few,-,TRBV28,TGTGCCAGCAGTTTAGCTCGGGCGGGCCCCTCCTACAATGAGCAGTTCTTC,CASSLARAGPSYNEQFF
TRBJ2-7,-,-,TRBV28,TGTGCCAGCAGTTTGAGCGGGACACTTACCTACGAGCAGTACTTC,CASSLSGTLTYEQYF
TRBJ2-5,-,-,TRBV5-1,TGCGCCAGCAGCTTGGGAGACCACGGCCAAGAGACCCAGTACTTC,CASSLGDHGQETQYF
TRBJ1-1,many,-,TRBV27,TGTGCCAGCAGTTTATCTGTGAGGAACACTGAAGCTTTCTTT,CASSLSVRNTEAFF
TRBJ1-2,-,-,TRBV2,TGTGCCAGCAGTCCAACTCACGGAAACTATGGCTACACCTTC,CASSPTHGNYGYTF
TRBJ1-2,few,-,TRBV2,TGTGCCAGCAGACCGGGACCCGGTTTGCCGCAATATGGCTACACCTTC,CASRPGPGLPQYGYTF
TRBJ2-1,-,TRBD1,TRBV5-1,TGCGCCAGCAGCTTACAACAGGGGGCGGCATTCAATGAGCAGTTCTTC,CASSLQQGAAFNEQFF
TRBJ2-1,many,-,TRBV6-6,TGTGCCAGCCGTCCTAGCGCGTGGGATGAGCAGTTCTTC,CASRPSAWDEQFF
TRBJ2-1,few,TRBD2,TRBV4-1,TGCGCCAGCAGCCAAGAAGGTAGCGGGAGCACCTACAATGAGCAGTTCTTC,CASSQEGSGSTYNEQFF
TRBJ1-1,many,TRBD1,TRBV12-3/TRBV12-4,TGTGCCAGCAGTTTAGGGGACAGGCGGCCCACTGAAGCTTTCTTT,CASSLGDRRPTEAFF
TRBJ1-2,many,-,TRBV5-1,TGCGCCAGCAGCCCCTCACAAAACTATGGCTACACCTTC,CASSPSQNYGYTF
TRBJ1-1,-,-,TRBV7-3,TGTGCCAGCAGCTTTAGTAGGGATTCTGAAGCTTTCTTT,CASSFSRDSEAFF
TRBJ2-1,-,TRBD2,TRBV12-5,TGTGCTAGTCGGGGAGGGGCCTACAATGAGCAGTTCTTC,CASRGGAYNEQFF
TRBJ2-3,few,-,TRBV7-9,TGTGCCAGCAGCTTAGTCCAGTCGGCCACACGCACAGATACGCAGTATTTT,CASSLVQSATRTDTQYF
TRBJ2-7,many,TRBD1,TRBV7-2,TGTGCCAGCAGCTTACCGTCCTTGGGACAGGGCGTCTACGAGCAGTACTTC,CASSLPSLGQGVYEQYF
TRBJ1-1,many,-,TRBV3-1,TGTGCCAGCAGCCAAACAGGGATCCCGGGCACTGAAGCTTTCTTT,CASSQTGIPGTEAFF
TRBJ2-6,-,-,TRBV12-3/TRBV12-4,TGTGCCAGCAGTTTAGCGAGGAGGGGGCTAGGAGGTGGGGCCAACGTCCTGACTTTC,CASSLARRGLGGGANVLTF
TRBJ2-7,many,-,TRBV27,TGTGCCAGCAGTTTACGGCCCGCGGTCGGGGACGAGCAGTACTTC,CASSLRPAVGDEQYF
TRBJ2-5,-,-,TRBV5-1,TGCGCCAGCAGCCAAGGGAGGTACCAAGAGACCCAGTACTTC,CASSQGRYQETQYF
TRBJ2-7,many,TRBD1,TRBV11-2,TGTGCCAGCAGCCAATTAAAGGGGACAGGGTACGAGCAGTACTTC,CASSQLKGTGYEQYF
TRBJ2-1,many,TRBD1,TRBV6-5,TGTGCCAGCAGTTCGGACAGGAGCTCCTACAATGAGCAGTTCTTC,CASSSDRSSYNEQFF
TRBJ1-5,few,-,TRBV7-2,TGTGCCAGCAGCTTAGAGGCCAGGGTCCAGGGTCAGCCCCAGCATTTT,CASSLEARVQGQPQHF
TRBJ1-1,-,-,TRBV7-9,TGTGCCAGCAGCTTGGGGCAGCGGGCTGAAGCTTTCTTT,CASSLGQRAEAFF
TRBJ1-1,few,-,TRBV20-1,TGCAGTGCTACGCCAGTGAACACTGAAGCTTTCTTT,CSATPVNTEAFF
TRBJ2-5,-,-,TRBV5-1,TGCGCCAGCAGCTTGGAATCGGCCCGGGCCCAGTACTTC,CASSLESARAQYF
TRBJ2-3,-,TRBD2,TRBV5-1,TGCGCCAGTAGCGGGAGGACAGATACGCAGTATTTT,CASSGRTDTQYF
TRBJ1-1,-,-,TRBV12-3/TRBV12-4,TGTGCCAGCAGTTTTCAGGAGAGGAACACTGAAGCTTTCTTT,CASSFQERNTEAFF
TRBJ2-6,-,-,TRBV5-4,TGTGCCAGCAGCTCCCGGGACACCGAGGCTGGGGCCAACGTCCTGACTTTC,CASSSRDTEAGANVLTF
TRBJ1-5,-,-,TRBV4-2,TGTGCCAGCAGCCAAGATCTGGGCAGTGGCTATCAGCCCCAGCATTTT,CASSQDLGSGYQPQHF
TRBJ1-2,-,-,TRBV29-1,TGCAGCGTTGCTCAGGGGTCTGGCTACACCTTC,CSVAQGSGYTF
TRBJ2-1,few,-,TRBV7-2,TGTGCCAGCAGCTCCCAACTGGAGCAGTTCTTC,CASSSQLEQFF
TRBJ1-3,many,-,TRBV6-6,TGTGCCAGCACCCTTGGGCAACCGGAGGCTGGAAACACCATATATTTT,CASTLGQPEAGNTIYF
TRBJ2-5,-,-,TRBV7-3,TGTGCCAGCAGCCAAGGGGGGGATGGAGGGACCCAGTACTTC,CASSQGGDGGTQYF
TRBJ1-1,-,-,TRBV29-1,TGCAGCGTTGAAGATAAGATGGGTACTGAAGCTTTCTTT,CSVEDKMGTEAFF
TRBJ2-3,many,TRBD2,TRBV14,TGTGCCAGCTCGACGGGGGGAGCAGATACGCAGTATTTT,CASSTGGADTQYF